The T cell receptor beta chain described here comes from a study of OX40 agonist ivuxolimab in advanced cancers. About the study: Given to patients was ivuxolimab, an agonistic anti-OX40 (CD134) antibody. Eligibility admitted prior anti-PD-1, anti-PD-L1 or anti-CTLA-4 therapy; 30% to 40% had some.

Overall study results and limits: Compared with others, partial responders at 0.1-3.0 mg/kg displayed clonal expansion among the lowest. Expanded clones were, on average, more numerous among CD8+ T cells than CD4+.

Turning to this clone: Its antigen is currently unknown.

TCRdb's copy holds only in-frame clones and misses some; the assay was immunoSEQ multiplex PCR. There are roughly 79,000 clones in the sample; about 92% occur only once, and around 0.53% lies in the top ten. Per the germline V gene, CDR1 is SEHNR and CDR2 is FQNEAQ (reference sequence). The V segment lost 3 bases and the J segment 5 bases; nucleotides outside the gene matches: 8. This CDR3 comprises 15 residues. J is TRBJ2-3 and V is TRBV7-9; TRBD2 matches at 7 bases. The clonotype comes from an adult with an advanced solid tumor such as melanoma, head and neck, liver or kidney cancer. The sample in question was CD4+ or CD8+ T cells sorted from blood, obtained in a trial of the OX40 agonist ivuxolimab. The CDR3 sequence: CASSFRGGGGDTQYF. Here the CDR3 DNA reads TGTGCCAGCAGCTTTAGAGGCGGCGGGGGAGATACGCAGTATTTT.